The 5 T cell receptor beta chains reported below all come from one sample, sequenced in a study of OX40 agonist ivuxolimab in advanced cancers. Produced via immunoSEQ multiplex PCR; TCRdb's table is partial and in-frame only. The sample includes 50,000 or so clones, over 70% of them seen just once. The input for sequencing was CD4+ or CD8+ T cells sorted from blood, taken in a trial of the OX40 agonist ivuxolimab. All receptors derive from an adult with an advanced solid tumor such as melanoma, head and neck, liver or kidney cancer.

This sequence joins TRBV5-1 and TRBJ1-4, with D unresolved. The V end lost 0 bases, the J end lost 0 bases, and 6 bases lay between the germline ends. The length of the CDR3 is 15 residues. Germline CDR1 and CDR2: SGHRS and YFSETQ. The CDR3 region is CASSLGTATNEKLFF. The CDR3 DNA reads as TGCGCCAGCAGCTTGGGGACGGCAACTAATGAAAAACTGTTTTTT.

With respect to this clone: The sample carries other DNA sequences with the same CDR3. For the CDR3, the DNA is TGTGCCATCAGTGAGAAGGGCGGTGGCACTGAAGCTTTCTTT. Its protein product is CAISEKGGGTEAFF. This chain links TRBV10-3 with TRBJ1-1; D not certain. CDR1 is ENHRY, CDR2 SYGVKD, per germline. V was trimmed by 2 bases and J by 4 bases, leaving 11 bases between them. The CDR3 loop spans 14 amino acids.

The gene calls are TRBV5-6 and TRBJ1-1, with D unresolved. The CDR3 has 13 residues. The germline CDR1 and CDR2 sequences are SGHDT and YYEEEE. V lost 3 bases and J lost 9, with 15 bases in between. Here the CDR3 DNA reads TGTGCCAGCAGCTCGCGCGGAGGGTTGCAAGCTTTCTTT. Translation: CASSSRGGLQAFF.

This chain links TRBV14 with TRBJ1-5; TRBD1 is a possible D gene (6 bases). The CDR3 extends over 15 amino acids. Trimming cost V 0 bases and J 5 bases, with 11 bases left between them. Germline V gene lookup returns CDR1 SGHDN and CDR2 FVKESK. The DNA for the CDR3 is TGTGCCAGCAGCCAAGAGAAAGGGGGGCATCAGCCCCAGCATTTT. Amino acid sequence: CASSQEKGGHQPQHF.

The rearrangement joins TRBV5-1 to TRBJ2-7; unclear D gene. The CDR3 is 14 amino acids. Trimming stripped 0 bases from V and 1 base from J, with 8 bases between. The V gene's germline CDR1 is SGHRS and CDR2 YFSETQ. For the CDR3, the DNA is TGCGCCAGCAGCTTGGTGCCGGGTTCCTACGAGCAGTACTTC. Its translation is CASSLVPGSYEQYF. Drawing the rest from reference TRBV5-1 and TRBJ2-7, the complete variable domain is KAGVTQTPRYLIKTRGQQVTLSCSPISGHRSVSWYQQTPGQGLQFLFEYFSETQRNKGNFPGRFSGRQFSNSRSEMNVSTLELGDSALYLCASSLVPGSYEQYFGPGTRLTVT.